These T cell receptor beta chains were read from a single sample in a study of cytomegalovirus exposure and HLA in healthy donors. The repertoire was sequenced with immunoSEQ multiplex PCR; TCRdb's copy has only in-frame clones and lacks some. The sample has 150,000 to 200,000 clones, about 13% seen once. The material sequenced was PBMCs. The source is a man in his forties or fifties in good health and CMV-seropositive. The CDR3 runs from the conserved cysteine through the conserved F or W. D genes are given only for firm matches. Rows may omit the clone size; those that give it use once, few, many or a size class.

DNA	CDR3	V	size	J	D
TGTGCCACCAGCAGAGTAAGCGGGGCGACCTTGGAAGGTGAGCAGTTCTTC	CATSRVSGATLEGEQFF	TRBV15	-	TRBJ2-1	TRBD2
TGTGCCAGCAGGAGGGAAAACCAAGAGACCCAGTACTTC	CASRRENQETQYF	TRBV2	few	TRBJ2-5	-
TGCGCCAGCAGTGTTGGGGGGATGCCCGGGGAGCTGTTTTTT	CASSVGGMPGELFF	TRBV10-2	-	TRBJ2-2	-
TGTGCCTGGAGTGTGGACAGGGGTAATTCACCCCTCCACTTT	CAWSVDRGNSPLHF	TRBV30	-	TRBJ1-6	TRBD1
TGTGCCAGCAGAGAAAGACAGGGGGCCGATGCTTTCTTT	CASRERQGADAFF	TRBV7-9	-	TRBJ1-1	TRBD1
TGTGCCAGCAGCAATTCTCGGACTAGCGGGGGGCCGTCACAAGAGACCCAGTACTTC	CASSNSRTSGGPSQETQYF	TRBV13	few	TRBJ2-5	TRBD2
TGTGCCAGCAGCTTGGCCGGCGCGGGGCAGGGAGAGACCCAGTACTTC	CASSLAGAGQGETQYF	TRBV5-4	few	TRBJ2-5	-
TGTGCCAGCAGCCCCAGGGCCGGTGAGCAGTTCTTC	CASSPRAGEQFF	TRBV7-6	-	TRBJ2-1	-
TGTGCCAGCAGTGAAATGTGGGCGGGGGGGCCGGGTGAGCAGTTCTTC	CASSEMWAGGPGEQFF	TRBV6-1	-	TRBJ2-1	TRBD2
TGTGCCAGCAGGCGGCAGGGGGACACCGGGGAGCTGTTTTTT	CASRRQGDTGELFF	TRBV6-1	few	TRBJ2-2	TRBD1
TGTGCCAGCAGCTCACAGGGAGAAGAGACCCAGTACTTC	CASSSQGEETQYF	TRBV5-4	-	TRBJ2-5	-
TGTGCCAGCAGCAGGGATCAGGGGACTGAAGCTTTCTTT	CASSRDQGTEAFF	TRBV7-8	-	TRBJ1-1	-
TGTGCCAGCAGGGAGGCTCTTGTGGGGAGGCAGGTCTCTGGAAACACCATATATTTT	CASREALVGRQVSGNTIYF	TRBV28	few	TRBJ1-3	-
TGTGCCAGCAGTGCTTATCAGGGGGTTAATGAAAAACTGTTTTTT	CASSAYQGVNEKLFF	TRBV25-1	-	TRBJ1-4	TRBD1
TGTGCCAGCAGTCTTCAAGCGAAAAATTCACCCCTCCACTTT	CASSLQAKNSPLHF	TRBV25-1	few	TRBJ1-6	-
TGTGCCTGGAGTGGGATGGGGCAACCGGTAGAGTTCTTC	CAWSGMGQPVEFF	TRBV30	-	TRBJ2-1	-
TGTGCCAGCAGTGAAGGAGGCGGTTTTACTGAAGCTTTCTTT	CASSEGGGFTEAFF	TRBV2	-	TRBJ1-1	-
TGTGCCAGCAGCTTATTAGCGGGGGGGATCAACGAGCAGTACTTC	CASSLLAGGINEQYF	TRBV11-3	many	TRBJ2-7	TRBD2
TGTGCCAGCAGCCCTGGCCTAGCGGTCGCAGATACGCAGTATTTT	CASSPGLAVADTQYF	TRBV5-4	-	TRBJ2-3	TRBD2
TGTGCCAGCAGCTTAGAGGCGGGTTACACTGAAGCTTTCTTT	CASSLEAGYTEAFF	TRBV11-3	-	TRBJ1-1	-
TGTGCCAGCTCACCTAGCTCCTACGAGCAGTACTTC	CASSPSSYEQYF	TRBV18	few	TRBJ2-7	-
TGTGCCATCAGTGAGGTGGGCCACGTTTATTCACCCCTCCACTTT	CAISEVGHVYSPLHF	TRBV10-3	few	TRBJ1-6	-
TGTGCCAGCAGCTCCAGGGGGCAGAAAGCTTTCTTT	CASSSRGQKAFF	TRBV5-4	once	TRBJ1-1	TRBD1
TGTGCCAGCAGCTTGGCTAGCGGGGGGGGCACAGATACGCAGTATTTT	CASSLASGGGTDTQYF	TRBV5-4	few	TRBJ2-3	TRBD2
TGTGCCAGCAGTGAGCTTTCTTGGACATCTCTAGCCAAAAACATTCAGTACTTC	CASSELSWTSLAKNIQYF	TRBV6-1	few	TRBJ2-4	-
TGTGCCAGCAGCTCGCAAGTAGGGAGGGGGGATACGCAGTATTTT	CASSSQVGRGDTQYF	TRBV7-2	-	TRBJ2-3	-
TGTGCCATCAGTGAGTCCGGGCGGGGGGAGAACACCGGGGAGCTGTTTTTT	CAISESGRGENTGELFF	TRBV10-3	-	TRBJ2-2	TRBD2
TGTGCCAGCAGCTCCGCGGGCGAGCAGTACTTC	CASSSAGEQYF	TRBV7-3	few	TRBJ2-7	-
TGTGCCAGCAGTATAGGACAGGCAAGGGATACGCAGTATTTT	CASSIGQARDTQYF	TRBV28	few	TRBJ2-3	TRBD1
TGTGCCAGCGGGACCGGGACAGGGTCCTATGAGCAGTTCTTC	CASGTGTGSYEQFF	TRBV7-2	-	TRBJ2-1	TRBD1
TGCAGCGCTTCAGAAAACTATGGCTACACCTTC	CSASENYGYTF	TRBV29-1	few	TRBJ1-2	-
TGCGATGTAAGGGGGCGGGGAACTTTCTTT	CDVRGRGTFF	TRBV20-1	few	TRBJ1-1	TRBD1
TGCGCCAGCAGCTTACGGGGCTCTGGAAACACCATATATTTT	CASSLRGSGNTIYF	TRBV5-1	-	TRBJ1-3	-
TGTGCCAGCAGCTTGGCGACTAGCGTCCCCGAGCAGTACTTC	CASSLATSVPEQYF	TRBV5-4	few	TRBJ2-7	TRBD2
TGTGCCAGCAGCTGGACAGGGAACGAGCAGTACTTC	CASSWTGNEQYF	TRBV6-6	-	TRBJ2-7	TRBD1
TGCGCCAGCAGCTCAGGACAGGGTCACAATGAGCAGTTCTTC	CASSSGQGHNEQFF	TRBV5-1	-	TRBJ2-1	TRBD1
TGTGCCAGCAGTGAACAGGGTAACTATGGCTACACCTTC	CASSEQGNYGYTF	TRBV6-1	few	TRBJ1-2	-
TGTGCCAGCAGTTACGCACTGACAGCCCGAGACACTGAAGCTTTCTTT	CASSYALTARDTEAFF	TRBV6-5	few	TRBJ1-1	-
TGTGCCAGCAGTGGGCCGGGGGGGGCCTACGAGCAGTACTTC	CASSGPGGAYEQYF	TRBV2	few	TRBJ2-7	TRBD2
TGTGCCAGCAGTGAAGGAATAGGGACAGGGAATCAGCCCCAGCATTTT	CASSEGIGTGNQPQHF	TRBV2	few	TRBJ1-5	TRBD1
TGTGCCAGCAGTTTATGGGACAGGGGGGGTGGGACCCAGTACTTC	CASSLWDRGGGTQYF	TRBV28	-	TRBJ2-5	TRBD1
TGTGCCAGCAGGGCCCCGGGGGTTCTCGAAAAACTGTTTTTT	CASRAPGVLEKLFF	TRBV28	-	TRBJ1-4	-
TGCAGCGTTGAAGGAGGGGGAGGGCAGCCCCAGCATTTT	CSVEGGGGQPQHF	TRBV29-1	-	TRBJ1-5	-
TGTGCCAGCAGTTACCGCGGTAGCAATCAGCCCCAGCATTTT	CASSYRGSNQPQHF	TRBV6-5	-	TRBJ1-5	-
TGTGCCAGCAGTAAGGACAGGAATATGGCTAACTATGGCTACACCTTC	CASSKDRNMANYGYTF	TRBV2	-	TRBJ1-2	TRBD1
TGTGCCAGCAGCGTAGGACAGGGGCATCCGTTCACAGATACGCAGTATTTT	CASSVGQGHPFTDTQYF	TRBV9	few	TRBJ2-3	TRBD1
TGTGCCAGCAGCCCAACCGGGAGGGGGTCGTACGAGCAGTACTTC	CASSPTGRGSYEQYF	TRBV7-9	-	TRBJ2-7	TRBD2
TGTGCCAGCAGCTTGGAGGTCCGGGACAGGAACGAGCAGTACTTC	CASSLEVRDRNEQYF	TRBV5-4	-	TRBJ2-7	TRBD1
TGTGCCAGCAGCTTGCAGGGGTTGAACACTGAAGCTTTCTTT	CASSLQGLNTEAFF	TRBV7-2	few	TRBJ1-1	-
TGTGCCAGCAGCCTAGGGGGCTATGGCTACACCTTC	CASSLGGYGYTF	TRBV28	-	TRBJ1-2	-
TGCGCCAGCAAGAGCGGGGGGCTGGGTACGCAGTATTTT	CASKSGGLGTQYF	TRBV10-2	-	TRBJ2-3	TRBD2
TGTGCCAGCATTGACCTGGCCGGGTCGGAGACCCAGTACTTC	CASIDLAGSETQYF	TRBV2	-	TRBJ2-5	-
TGTGCCAGCAGTTACCGGGGAATAGCAGACACCGGGGAGCTGTTTTTT	CASSYRGIADTGELFF	TRBV6-6	-	TRBJ2-2	-
TGTGCCAGCAGCTTGAAATCTGATACGCAGTATTTT	CASSLKSDTQYF	TRBV5-5	few	TRBJ2-3	-
TGTGCCAGTAGGAGCCTCGACCGGGGGGGCACTGAAGCTTTCTTT	CASRSLDRGGTEAFF	TRBV19	few	TRBJ1-1	-
TGTGCCAGCAGTTACGGACAGGGGGCTTTAGGAAAACTGTTTTTT	CASSYGQGALGKLFF	TRBV6-5	-	TRBJ1-4	TRBD1
TGCGCCAGCAGCTTGGAAGGGGCTTACACTGAAGCTTTCTTT	CASSLEGAYTEAFF	TRBV5-1	-	TRBJ1-1	-
TGCGCCAGCAGCCAAGATCCTCCAGGGGGTGATCAGCCCCAGCATTTT	CASSQDPPGGDQPQHF	TRBV4-1	few	TRBJ1-5	TRBD1
TGTGCCAGCAGCCAAGATGGGAACAGGGGTTCTGGAAACACCATATATTTT	CASSQDGNRGSGNTIYF	TRBV4-2	-	TRBJ1-3	TRBD1